This TCR beta chain was profiled in a study of siplizumab effects on memory and regulatory T cells. General observations from the study: The naive T cell population seemed more diverse than memory cells and seemed a major contributor to the alloresponse.

Turning to this clone: Antigen unknown.

The data were produced by immunoSEQ multiplex PCR, yet TCRdb's version contains in-frame clones alone and is incomplete. This table has about 50,000 clones, 93% appearing once. From germline, CDR1 is MNHEY and CDR2 SMNVEV (reference sequence). The V segment lost 3 bases and the J segment 3 bases; nucleotides outside the gene matches: 4. The CDR3 has 16 residues. What was sequenced was CD8+ T cells sorted from blood. The TCR was taken from a human donor in good health. The chain couples TRBV27 to TRBJ2-5, with TRBD2 matching 13 bases. This CDR3 reads CASSFETSGRKETQYF. The CDR3 coding sequence is TGTGCCAGCAGTTTCGAGACTAGCGGGAGGAAAGAGACCCAGTACTTC.